These 24 T cell receptor beta chains originate from one sample sequenced in a study of T cell responses to AZD1222 COVID-19 vaccine. Profiling relied on immunoSEQ multiplex PCR, and the TCRdb table lists in-frame clones only, not all of them. The sample has 150,000 to 200,000 clones, roughly 92% seen once. The sample was peripheral blood, taken on day 0 of AZD1222 vaccination. Every receptor here comes from an adult in good health.

The rearrangement uses TRBV27 and TRBJ2-1; 10 positions match TRBD1. V lost 3 bases to trimming and J lost 7 bases; unmatched junction nucleotides: 3. Germline CDR1 and CDR2: MNHEY and SMNVEV (reference sequence). This CDR3 spans 14 amino acids. CDR3 sequence: CASSFGTGVNEQFF. The DNA for the CDR3 is TGTGCCAGCAGTTTTGGGACAGGGGTGAATGAGCAGTTCTTC.

CDR3 coding DNA: TGTGCCAGCAGTTACGTCTTAGGGGTGAATTCCTACAATGAGCAGTTCTTC. Translated, it gives CASSYVLGVNSYNEQFF. The chain has TRBV6-2 or TRBV6-3 and TRBJ2-1; a weak D match, TRBD1 (5 bases). Trimming stripped 2 bases from V and 1 base from J, with 15 bases between. This CDR3 is 17 amino acids long. From germline, CDR1 is MNHEY and CDR2 SVGEGT.

The V and J genes are TRBV3-1 (or the pseudogene TRBV3-2) and TRBJ1-1; no firm D call. The CDR3 covers 12 residues. V dropped 6 bases and J dropped 8 bases, with 13 bases sitting between them. Germline V gene lookup returns CDR1 LGHDT and CDR2 YNNKEL (reference sequence). Here the CDR3 DNA reads TGTGCCAGCAGTCATGGAGGGCGCGAAGCTTTCTTT. Its protein is CASSHGGREAFF.

The table lists this clone with a count of one. V and J are TRBV19 and TRBJ1-1, with D possibly matching TRBD1 (5 bases). CDR1 and CDR2 from the germline V gene are LNHDA and SQIVND (reference sequence). The CDR3 is 18 residues long. The V gene lost 0 bases and the J gene lost 0 bases, with 17 bases spanning the gap. The CDR3 protein is CASSIDPGHPSMNTEAFF. CDR3 bases: TGTGCCAGTAGTATAGACCCCGGACATCCAAGCATGAACACTGAAGCTTTCTTT.

The V call is TRBV6-2 or TRBV6-3, the J call TRBJ2-7, with 8 bases fitting TRBD1. With 4 bases clipped from V and 3 bases from J, the junction kept 5 bases outside the gene matches. Germline V CDR1 and CDR2: MNHEY, SVGEGT. This CDR3 is built from 14 residues. CDR3 loop: CASSSNDRGYEQYV. CDR3 sequence (DNA): TGTGCCAGCAGTTCCAATGACAGGGGCTACGAGCAGTACGTC.

This clone was seen a single time. The chain couples TRBV6-2 or TRBV6-3 to TRBJ1-2; D is uncertain. Trimming shortened V by 0 bases and J by 4 bases, and 9 bases separated the two germline ends. The CDR3 totals 14 residues. CDR1 is MNHEY, CDR2 SVGEGT, per germline. The CDR3 DNA follows: TGTGCCAGCAGTTACTCCACGGTCGGCTATGGCTACACCTTC. It translates to CASSYSTVGYGYTF.

V gene TRBV7-2 combines with J gene TRBJ2-2; 10 nucleotides agree with TRBD1. The V and J ends lost 5 bases and 4 bases, in that order; junction bases with no gene match: 4. Germline-derived CDR1 and CDR2 are SGHTA and FQGNSA. The CDR3 sequence is 15 residues long. Written as DNA, the CDR3 is TGTGCCAGCAGCAACCGGGACAGGGGCACCGGGGAGCTGTTTTTT. The encoded protein is CASSNRDRGTGELFF.

This CDR3 is CASSIVRPNLGSQHF. The CDR3, as DNA: TGTGCCAGTAGTATAGTTCGGCCGAACCTGGGGTCCCAGCATTTT. The chain links TRBV19 to TRBJ1-5; D gene ambiguous. The V end was cut by 1 base, the J end by 11 bases, with 18 bases between. This CDR3 has 15 amino acids. The germline gives CDR1 LNHDA, CDR2 SQIVND (reference sequence).

The chain combines TRBV28 with TRBJ1-3; possible D gene TRBD1, 6 bases. The CDR3 is made up of 21 amino acids. V lost 5 bases and J lost 0, with 29 bases in between. The germline CDR1 and CDR2 sequences are MDHEN and SYDVKM. CDR3 loop: CASSPPMDSSYSFSSGNTIYF. The CDR3 DNA reads as TGTGCCAGCAGTCCACCCATGGACAGCTCCTATTCTTTCAGCTCTGGAAACACCATATATTTT.

This clone was detected a few times. The chain joins TRBV27 to TRBJ2-7, with D uncertain. This CDR3 contains 15 residues. Germline V lookup: CDR1 MNHEY, CDR2 SMNVEV (reference sequence). Trimming removed 6 bases from V and 3 bases from J, with 18 bases in between. The CDR3 sequence: CASSPTSFELYEQYV. The DNA for the CDR3 is TGTGCCAGCAGCCCTACCAGCTTTGAGCTCTACGAGCAGTACGTC.

The chain joins TRBV5-8 to TRBJ2-1, with D uncertain. V was trimmed by 0 bases and J by 4 bases, leaving 5 bases between them. Per germline, CDR1 SGHTS and CDR2 YDEGEE. The CDR3 extends over 13 amino acids. The DNA for the CDR3 is TGTGCCAGCAGCTTGGCTCCGTACAATGAGCAGTTCTTC. Protein product: CASSLAPYNEQFF.

The rearrangement uses TRBV24-1 and TRBJ1-1; no reliable D call. V lost 4 bases, J lost 1 base, and 3 bases lay in between. The germline CDR1 and CDR2 sequences are KGHDR and SFDVKD. CDR3 size: 12 residues. The CDR3 sequence is CATSDPNTEAFF. CDR3 nucleotides: TGTGCCACCAGTGACCCGAACACTGAAGCTTTCTTT.

The chain's CDR3 is CASSQGAGEWEGTEAFF. CDR3 bases: TGTGCCAGCAGCCAAGGGGCAGGAGAGTGGGAAGGTACTGAAGCTTTCTTT. This sequence joins TRBV4-2 and TRBJ1-1, with D uncertain. The CDR3 extends over 17 amino acids. CDR1 is LGHNA, CDR2 YNFKEQ, per germline. V was shortened by 1 base and J by 5 bases, with 20 bases between the two germline ends.

This chain uses TRBV6-2 or TRBV6-3 with TRBJ2-7; D could derive from TRBD1 or TRBD2 (5 bases each). V lost 2 bases and J 5 bases, leaving 10 bases between the germline ends. This CDR3 is built from 13 residues. Looked up from germline, CDR1 is MNHEY and CDR2 is SVGEGT. The CDR3, as DNA: TGTGCCAGCAGTTACGGGGGAATCAACGAGCAGTACGTC. Its protein product is CASSYGGINEQYV.

The chain uses TRBV4-1 and TRBJ1-1; D unresolved. The CDR3 has 16 residues. The V gene's germline CDR1 is MGHRA and CDR2 YSYEKL. With 1 base removed from V and 0 bases from J, the gap between germline ends came to 12 bases. For the CDR3, the DNA is TGCGCCAGCAGCCAAGGTGTTACAGAGATGAACACTGAAGCTTTCTTT. It codes for CASSQGVTEMNTEAFF.

This chain uses TRBV7-9 with TRBJ2-2; D unresolved. The CDR3 extends over 16 amino acids. Germline values: CDR1 SEHNR, CDR2 FQNEAQ (reference sequence). The V and J ends lost 0 bases and 4 bases respectively, with 12 bases between them. CDR3 sequence reads: CASSLAIGGGTGELFF. The CDR3 DNA is TGTGCCAGCAGCTTAGCCATAGGCGGTGGCACCGGGGAGCTGTTTTTT.

V gene TRBV20-1 combines with J gene TRBJ2-1; no clear D. Per the germline V gene, CDR1 is DFQATT and CDR2 is SNEGSKA (reference sequence). The V end lost 0 bases, the J end lost 9 bases, and 6 bases lay between the germline ends. The CDR3 has 11 amino acids. The CDR3 here is CSARDPGEQFF. CDR3 DNA sequence: TGCAGTGCTAGAGATCCGGGTGAGCAGTTCTTC.

The J gene is TRBJ2-5, the V gene TRBV18, with a possible D match to TRBD1 (5 bases). From germline, CDR1 is KGHSH and CDR2 LQKENI. This CDR3 spans 14 amino acids. V lost 3 bases and J 7 bases, leaving 15 bases between the germline ends. Written as DNA, the CDR3 is TGTGCCAGCTCACCTGACAGACTTCTGGGGACCCAGTACTTC. This sequence encodes CASSPDRLLGTQYF.

This rearrangement joins TRBV18 to TRBJ1-2; maybe TRBD1 (5 bases). V was cut by 2 bases and J by 3 bases, with 10 bases left in between. Germline V CDR1 and CDR2: KGHSH, LQKENI. The CDR3 spans 14 residues. Written as DNA, the CDR3 is TGTGCCAGCTCACCAGTCGAAGGGGACTATGGCTACACCTTC. It encodes CASSPVEGDYGYTF.

The chain joins TRBV15 to TRBJ2-2; 9 bases fit TRBD2. The CDR3 extends over 16 amino acids. Losses at the gene ends were 0 bases for V and 7 bases for J; bases not matched to a gene: 6. Germline V gene lookup returns CDR1 LNHNV and CDR2 YYDKDF (reference sequence). CDR3 coding DNA: TGTGCCACCAGCAGAGACCGCGGGAGGGCAAACGGGGAGCTGTTTTTT. This encodes CATSRDRGRANGELFF.

This clone was seen once. This chain uses TRBV21-1 with TRBJ1-3; TRBD1, the table's D call, was not compared with the DNA. TRBV21-1 is a pseudogene segment. The CDR3 is 15 amino acids. This chain's CDR3 is CASKRTGCSGNTIYF. In DNA form, the CDR3 reads TGTGCCAGCAAAAGGACAGGCTGTTCTGGAAACACCATATATTTT.

The V and J genes are TRBV6-5 and TRBJ1-6, with unresolved D. The V gene's germline CDR1 is MNHEY and CDR2 SVGAGI. V was shortened by 2 bases and J by 14 bases, with 19 bases between the two germline ends. This CDR3 region has 15 residues. CDR3 sequence reads: CASSYHPFRTGTLHF. The DNA for the CDR3 is TGTGCCAGCAGTTACCATCCGTTTCGAACCGGCACCCTCCACTTT.

The chain has TRBV3-1 (or the pseudogene TRBV3-2) and TRBJ2-7; 9 bases agree with TRBD1. The V gene's germline CDR1 is LGHDT and CDR2 YNNKEL (reference sequence). The CDR3 runs 15 residues. Germline trimming cut 5 bases from V and 2 bases from J; bases unmatched to any gene: 7. The CDR3 loop is CASSTPGQGTYEQYF. The CDR3 DNA is TGTGCCAGCAGCACCCCGGGACAGGGAACCTACGAGCAGTACTTC.

The rearrangement joins TRBV5-5 to TRBJ2-5, with TRBD1 identical over 9 bases. The germline V gene has CDR1 SGHKS and CDR2 YYEKEE (reference sequence). Trimming took 0 bases from V and 5 from J; bases not matched to a gene: 5. This CDR3 has 15 amino acids. Here the CDR3 reads CASSLAGQGGETQYF. DNA for the CDR3: TGTGCCAGCAGCTTGGCGGGACAGGGTGGGGAGACCCAGTACTTC.